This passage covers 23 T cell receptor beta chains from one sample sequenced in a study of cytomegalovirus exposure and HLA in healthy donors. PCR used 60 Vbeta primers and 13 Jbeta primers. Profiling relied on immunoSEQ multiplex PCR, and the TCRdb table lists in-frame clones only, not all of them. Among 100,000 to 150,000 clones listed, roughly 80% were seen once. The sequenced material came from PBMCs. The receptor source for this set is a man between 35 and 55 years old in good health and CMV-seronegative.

The CDR3 loop is CASSLARTGWASYEQYF. For the CDR3, the DNA is TGTGCCAGCAGCTTAGCCCGGACAGGGTGGGCTAGCTACGAGCAGTACTTC. This rearrangement joins TRBV7-2 to TRBJ2-7; 8 bases align to TRBD1. The V gene's germline CDR1 is SGHTA and CDR2 FQGNSA. The CDR3 has 17 amino acids. With 0 bases clipped from V and 3 bases from J, the junction kept 10 bases outside the gene matches.

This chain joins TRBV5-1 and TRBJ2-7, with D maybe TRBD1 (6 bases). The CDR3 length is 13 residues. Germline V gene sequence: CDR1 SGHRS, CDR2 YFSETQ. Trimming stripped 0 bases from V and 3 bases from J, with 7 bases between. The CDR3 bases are TGCGCCAGCAGCTTGGACAGGGACTACGAGCAGTACTTC. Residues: CASSLDRDYEQYF.

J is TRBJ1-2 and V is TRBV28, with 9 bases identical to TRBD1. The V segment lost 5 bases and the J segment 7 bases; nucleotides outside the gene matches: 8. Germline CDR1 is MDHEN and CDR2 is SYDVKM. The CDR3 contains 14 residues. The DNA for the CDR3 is TGTGCCAGCAGTAGCTCCGGGACAGGGTCTGGCTACACCTTC. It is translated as CASSSSGTGSGYTF.

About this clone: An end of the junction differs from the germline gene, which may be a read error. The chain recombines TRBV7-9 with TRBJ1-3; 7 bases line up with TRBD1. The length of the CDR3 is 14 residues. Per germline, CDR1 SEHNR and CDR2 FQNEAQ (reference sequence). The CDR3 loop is CASSLSWGQTLLDF. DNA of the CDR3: TGTGCCAGCAGCCTCTCCTGGGGACAGACGCTCCTGGATTTT.

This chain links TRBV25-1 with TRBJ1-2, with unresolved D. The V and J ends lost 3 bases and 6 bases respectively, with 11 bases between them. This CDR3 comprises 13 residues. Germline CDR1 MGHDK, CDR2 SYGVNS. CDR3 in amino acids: CASSDYNENGYTF. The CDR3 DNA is TGTGCCAGCAGTGATTATAACGAGAATGGCTACACCTTC.

The CDR3 DNA follows: TGTGCCAGCAGAAGTAGCGGGGGAGCAGATACGCAGTATTTT. This sequence encodes CASRSSGGADTQYF. The genes are TRBV6-6 and TRBJ2-3; TRBD2 matches 9 bases. This CDR3 comprises 14 residues. V was clipped by 6 bases and J by 4 bases; unmatched bases: 5. CDR1 and CDR2 (germline): MNHNY, SVGAGI (reference sequence).

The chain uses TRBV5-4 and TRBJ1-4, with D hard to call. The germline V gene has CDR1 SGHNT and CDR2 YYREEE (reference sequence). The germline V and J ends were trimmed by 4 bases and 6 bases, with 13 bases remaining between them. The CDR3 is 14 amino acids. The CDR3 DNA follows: TGTGCCAGCAGCCAGAGGGTGGAGGATGAAAAACTGTTTTTT. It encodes CASSQRVEDEKLFF.

In DNA form, the CDR3 reads TGTGCCAGCAGCTTTAGCGGGAGTGGGGAGACCCAGTACTTC. Protein product: CASSFSGSGETQYF. This chain uses TRBV7-2 with TRBJ2-5; TRBD2 matches 9 bases. V trimming: 3 bases; J trimming: 5 bases; junction bases outside the gene matches: 4. The CDR3 extends over 14 amino acids. Germline CDR1 is SGHTA and CDR2 is FQGNSA.

CDR3 loop: CASSLQLNQPQHF. The CDR3, as DNA: TGTGCCAGTAGTTTACAGCTAAATCAGCCCCAGCATTTT. The chain combines TRBV19 with TRBJ1-5; D is unclear. CDR3 length: 13 amino acids. The germline V gene encodes CDR1 LNHDA and CDR2 SQIVND (reference sequence). Trimming took off 5 bases at V and 4 bases at J, with 9 bases between the two ends.

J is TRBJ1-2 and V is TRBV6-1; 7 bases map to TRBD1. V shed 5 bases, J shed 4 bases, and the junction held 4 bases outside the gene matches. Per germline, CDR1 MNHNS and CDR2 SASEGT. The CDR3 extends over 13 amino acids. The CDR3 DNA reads TGTGCCAGCAGTACTGACAGGGCCTATGGCTACACCTTC. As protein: CASSTDRAYGYTF.

CDR3 loop: CASSPPTGGYEQYF. The CDR3 DNA is TGTGCCAGCTCACCACCTACAGGGGGCTACGAGCAGTACTTC. The chain has TRBV18 and TRBJ2-7, with TRBD1 matching over 8 bases. This CDR3 region has 14 residues. Looked up from germline, CDR1 is KGHSH and CDR2 is LQKENI. The junction had 1 base not matched to a gene; V was cut back by 0 bases and J by 3 bases.

CDR3 residues: CASSPVASGTDTQYF. The CDR3 nucleotides are TGTGCCAGCAGCCCAGTGGCTAGCGGTACAGATACGCAGTATTTT. This chain uses TRBV5-4 with TRBJ2-3; 7 bases map to TRBD2. Germline CDR1 reads SGHNT; CDR2 reads YYREEE (reference sequence). Trimming cost V 4 bases and J 3 bases; bases outside gene matches: 8. This CDR3 comprises 15 residues.

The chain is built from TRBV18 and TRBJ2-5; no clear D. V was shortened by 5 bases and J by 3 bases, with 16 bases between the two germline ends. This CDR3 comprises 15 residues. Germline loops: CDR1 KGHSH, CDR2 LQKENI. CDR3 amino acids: CASSTIASAKETQYF. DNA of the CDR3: TGTGCCAGCTCAACCATAGCCAGCGCCAAAGAGACCCAGTACTTC.

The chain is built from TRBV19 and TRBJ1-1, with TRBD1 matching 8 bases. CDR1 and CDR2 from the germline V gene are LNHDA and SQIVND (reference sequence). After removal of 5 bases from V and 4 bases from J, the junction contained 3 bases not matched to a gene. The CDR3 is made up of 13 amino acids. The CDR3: CASSLTGGTEAFF. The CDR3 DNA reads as TGTGCCAGTAGTCTTACAGGGGGCACTGAAGCTTTCTTT.

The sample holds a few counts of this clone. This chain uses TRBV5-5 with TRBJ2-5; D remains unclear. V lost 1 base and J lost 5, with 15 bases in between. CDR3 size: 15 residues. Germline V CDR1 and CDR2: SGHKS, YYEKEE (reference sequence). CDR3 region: CASSLYGLTQETQYF. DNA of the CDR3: TGTGCCAGCAGCTTGTATGGGCTCACCCAGGAGACCCAGTACTTC.

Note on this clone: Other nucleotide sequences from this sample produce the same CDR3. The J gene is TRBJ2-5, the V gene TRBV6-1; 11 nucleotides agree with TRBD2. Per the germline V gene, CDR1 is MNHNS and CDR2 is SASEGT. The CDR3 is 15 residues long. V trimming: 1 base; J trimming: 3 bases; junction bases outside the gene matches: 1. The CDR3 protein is CASSEGGLAEETQYF. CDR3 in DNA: TGTGCCAGCAGTGAAGGGGGACTAGCGGAAGAGACCCAGTACTTC.

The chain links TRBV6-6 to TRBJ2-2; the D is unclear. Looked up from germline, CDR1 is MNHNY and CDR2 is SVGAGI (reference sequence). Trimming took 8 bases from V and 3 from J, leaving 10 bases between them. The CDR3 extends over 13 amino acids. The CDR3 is CASLRSYTGELFF. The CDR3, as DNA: TGTGCCAGCTTAAGAAGCTACACCGGGGAGCTGTTTTTT.

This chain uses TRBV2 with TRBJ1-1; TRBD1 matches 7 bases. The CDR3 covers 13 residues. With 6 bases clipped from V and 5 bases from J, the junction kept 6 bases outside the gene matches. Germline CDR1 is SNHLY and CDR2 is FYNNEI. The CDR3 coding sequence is TGTGCCAGCAGCGGGACAGTGGGGACTGAAGCTTTCTTT. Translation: CASSGTVGTEAFF.

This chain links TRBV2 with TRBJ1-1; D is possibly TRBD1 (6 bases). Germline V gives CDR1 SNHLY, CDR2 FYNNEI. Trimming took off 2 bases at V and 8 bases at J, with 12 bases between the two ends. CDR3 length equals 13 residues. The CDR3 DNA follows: TGTGCCAGCAGTGAAAGTGGGGGGGCGGAAGCTTTCTTT. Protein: CASSESGGAEAFF.

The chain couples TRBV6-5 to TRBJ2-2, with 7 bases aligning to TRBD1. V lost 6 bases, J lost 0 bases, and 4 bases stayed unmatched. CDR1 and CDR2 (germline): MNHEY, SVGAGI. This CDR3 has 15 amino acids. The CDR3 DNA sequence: TGTGCCAGCAGAACCCAGGGGGCGAACACCGGGGAGCTGTTTTTT. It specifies CASRTQGANTGELFF.

CDR3 sequence (DNA): TGTGCCAGCAGTGCCTCACTGACAGGGGGCTCGAGCACTGAAGCTTTCTTT. Its translation: CASSASLTGGSSTEAFF. V gene TRBV6-4 combines with J gene TRBJ1-1, with TRBD1 matching over 10 bases. Germline CDR1 and CDR2: MRHNA and SNTAGT. The CDR3 is 17 amino acids. V lost 4 bases, J lost 4 bases, and 12 bases stayed unmatched.

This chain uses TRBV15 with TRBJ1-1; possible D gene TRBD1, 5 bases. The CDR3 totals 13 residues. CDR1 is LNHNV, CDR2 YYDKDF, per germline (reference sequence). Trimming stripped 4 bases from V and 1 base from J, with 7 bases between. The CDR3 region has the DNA TGTGCCACCAGCATTGACAGGAACACTGAAGCTTTCTTT. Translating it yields CATSIDRNTEAFF.

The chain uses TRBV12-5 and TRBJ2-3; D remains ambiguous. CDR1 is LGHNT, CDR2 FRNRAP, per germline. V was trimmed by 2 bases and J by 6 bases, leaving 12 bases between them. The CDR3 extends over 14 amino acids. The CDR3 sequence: CASGLFPAEDTQYF. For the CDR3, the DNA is TGTGCTAGTGGTTTGTTCCCGGCGGAGGATACGCAGTATTTT.